The 4 T cell receptor beta chains below were found in one sample sequenced in a study of shared clonotypes between healthy human individuals (dated by TCRdb to about 2020). The method behind the library was the immunoSEQ multiplex PCR assay. TCRdb took over this immuneACCESS table, retaining in-frame rearrangements with V and J assigned. Such tables are incomplete; in checked studies, under half of the missing clones stem from an unresolved V gene, and the remainder is unexplained. This sample is represented by around 2.5 million clones; 90% to 95% of them were singletons. The top ten constitute approximately 0.37% of the sample. Sequenced: naive CD4+ T cells from PBMCs. Sample cell subset or site, as interpreted from the label and publication: CD45RA+ positively selected. These receptors originate from a man between 18 and 29 years old in good health. Some clones in this sample may be carry-over from other donors' samples.

The chain carries TRBV28 and TRBJ1-1, with D tentatively TRBD1 (6 bases). V lost 8 bases and J 4 bases, leaving 17 bases between the germline ends. CDR1 and CDR2 (germline): MDHEN, SYDVKM. The CDR3 length is 14 residues. CDR3 in DNA: TGTGCCAGCGTTGTCGGGGGCAGCGTCACTGAAGCTTTCTTT. The encoded protein is CASVVGGSVTEAFF.

The rearrangement uses TRBV6-5 and TRBJ1-2; D is possibly TRBD1 (5 bases). CDR3 length equals 11 residues. Between the trimmed V and J ends, which lost 8 bases and 8 bases, there was a span of 12 bases. Germline CDR1 reads MNHEY; CDR2 reads SVGAGI. CDR3 in amino acids: CASGTRRGYTF. The CDR3 DNA follows: TGTGCCAGCGGGACGAGACGGGGCTACACCTTC.

This rearrangement joins TRBV11-2 to TRBJ2-7; TRBD2 matches 10 bases. The length of the CDR3 is 15 residues. CDR1 and CDR2 from the germline V gene are SGHAT and FQNNGV. The trim removed 2 bases at V and 2 bases at J, leaving 3 bases unmatched. The CDR3 region is CASSLSGTSAYEQYF. In nucleotides, the CDR3 is TGTGCCAGCAGCTTATCGGGGACTAGCGCCTACGAGCAGTACTTC.

CDR3 nucleotide sequence: TGCAGCGTTGTCCGGTGGAACACTGAAGCTTTCTTT. It encodes CSVVRWNTEAFF. V gene TRBV29-1 combines with J gene TRBJ1-1; D is unclear. Per germline, CDR1 SQVTM and CDR2 ANQGSEA. The V end was cut by 4 bases, the J end by 1 base, with 7 bases between. This CDR3 is 12 amino acids long.